The 7 T cell receptor beta chains below come from one sample, sequenced in a study of cytomegalovirus exposure and HLA in healthy donors. In the PCR, 60 Vbeta and 13 Jbeta primers were used. Measured with immunoSEQ multiplex PCR; TCRdb has only the in-frame clones, and not every one. Of approximately 300,000 clones in the sample, approximately 85% are singletons; the top ten hold about 2%. Sequenced sample: PBMCs. The receptors derive from a woman in her thirties or forties in good health and CMV-seropositive.

The rearrangement uses TRBV19 and TRBJ1-1, with D perhaps TRBD1 (6 bases). Germline V gene lookup returns CDR1 LNHDA and CDR2 SQIVND (reference sequence). V shed 4 bases and J shed 10 bases, with 19 bases lying between them. CDR3 length equals 14 residues. The CDR3 loop is CASSTQTGSSGAFF. As DNA, the CDR3 is TGTGCCAGTAGTACCCAGACAGGATCGAGTGGAGCTTTCTTT.

V usage is TRBV6-7 and J usage is TRBJ2-1, with 11 nucleotides matching TRBD1. TRBV6-7 is marked as an open reading frame, function uncertain. Losses at the gene ends were 2 bases for V and 6 bases for J; bases not matched to a gene: 6. This CDR3 has 16 residues. The CDR3 DNA sequence: TGTGCCAGCAGTTACACCGGGACAGGGGGTTGCAATGAGCAGTTCTTC. Residues: CASSYTGTGGCNEQFF.

This chain joins TRBV18 and TRBJ2-7; D possibly corresponds to TRBD1 (7 bases). Trimming took off 3 bases at V and 1 base at J, with 16 bases between the two ends. The CDR3 runs 16 residues. Per the germline V gene, CDR1 is KGHSH and CDR2 is LQKENI. CDR3 coding DNA: TGTGCCAGCTCACCCCAGGAGGGGGCAGGATCCTACGAGCAGTACTTC. Translated: CASSPQEGAGSYEQYF.

The gene calls are TRBV6-5 and TRBJ2-1; D is possibly TRBD1 (6 bases). V lost 5 bases and J lost 2, with 13 bases in between. The CDR3 runs to 15 residues. CDR1 and CDR2 (germline): MNHEY, SVGAGI. CDR3 region: CASSVTRGTYNEQFF. The CDR3 DNA follows: TGTGCCAGCAGTGTGACCAGGGGAACCTACAATGAGCAGTTCTTC.

This chain uses TRBV5-6 with TRBJ2-2; 13 positions agree with TRBD2. CDR3 length equals 18 residues. Trimming cost V 0 bases and J 0 bases; bases outside gene matches: 2. Germline V gene lookup returns CDR1 SGHDT and CDR2 YYEEEE. In DNA form, the CDR3 reads TGTGCCAGCAGCTTGGAGGGGACTAGCGGGACGAACACCGGGGAGCTGTTTTTT. Residues: CASSLEGTSGTNTGELFF.

The V call is TRBV7-2, the J call TRBJ1-5; 7 bases are a match to TRBD1. The CDR3 spans 15 residues. Germline V CDR1 and CDR2: SGHTA, FQGNSA. J gave up 9 bases and V 2 bases, and 10 bases lay outside the gene matches. CDR3: CASSLTGQAILPQHF. CDR3 coding DNA: TGTGCCAGCAGCTTAACAGGACAGGCCATCTTGCCCCAGCATTTT.

The chain is built from TRBV7-8 and TRBJ2-5; a possible D gene is TRBD2 (5 bases). V lost 5 bases to trimming and J lost 5 bases, with 6 bases between them. Per the germline V gene, CDR1 is SGHVS and CDR2 is FQNEAQ. The CDR3 consists of 11 residues. CDR3 bases: TGTGCCAGCAGCGGCGGGGAGACCCAGTACTTC. The encoded protein is CASSGGETQYF.